This entry lists 2 T cell receptor beta chains sequenced from one sample in a study of cytomegalovirus exposure and HLA in healthy donors. Primers included in the PCR were 60 Vbeta and 13 Jbeta primers. Assay: immunoSEQ multiplex PCR; the TCRdb copy retains only in-frame clones and omits some. The sample records around 150,000 clones, approximately 81% being singletons. Sequencing was done on a sample of PBMCs. The receptors were sampled from a man aged 18 to 30 in good health and CMV-seropositive.

The chain carries TRBV7-9 and TRBJ2-3, with 7 bases identical to TRBD2. With 2 bases clipped from V and 3 bases from J, the junction kept 5 bases outside the gene matches. The length of the CDR3 is 15 residues. Looked up from germline, CDR1 is SEHNR and CDR2 is FQNEAQ (reference sequence). The CDR3 loop reads CASSLPRAGTDTQYF. As DNA, the CDR3 is TGTGCCAGCAGCTTACCTAGAGCGGGGACAGATACGCAGTATTTT.

This chain links TRBV6-5 with TRBJ1-3, with D unclear. Germline loops: CDR1 MNHEY, CDR2 SVGAGI. This CDR3 comprises 15 residues. Trimming removed 6 bases from V and 4 bases from J, with 16 bases in between. This CDR3 reads CASRRAPSSGNTIYF. CDR3 bases: TGTGCCAGCAGGAGGGCACCCTCCTCGGGAAACACCATATATTTT.